This entry concerns a single T cell receptor (beta chain). The antigen is undetermined. The authors ran two nested PCRs of 16 and 9 cycles on TCRalpha and TCRbeta cDNA. TCRdb processed the 5' RACE reads again and assigns one entry to each CDR3 protein, with no DNA. The sample has about 210,000 distinct CDR3 sequences. The data originate from a study of monozygotic twins with inflammatory bowel disease. Broader study findings: Limited statistical power may explain no repertoire similarity difference between concordant and discordant twins.

CDR1 is MDHEN, CDR2 SYDVKM, per germline. This CDR3 has 12 amino acids. The sequence was obtained from a human donor with ulcerative colitis or Crohn's disease, or a healthy co-twin of an affected twin (not recorded which). The J gene is TRBJ2-7, the V gene TRBV28. The sequencing sample was made of blood. CDR3 protein: CASSFVRDEQYF.